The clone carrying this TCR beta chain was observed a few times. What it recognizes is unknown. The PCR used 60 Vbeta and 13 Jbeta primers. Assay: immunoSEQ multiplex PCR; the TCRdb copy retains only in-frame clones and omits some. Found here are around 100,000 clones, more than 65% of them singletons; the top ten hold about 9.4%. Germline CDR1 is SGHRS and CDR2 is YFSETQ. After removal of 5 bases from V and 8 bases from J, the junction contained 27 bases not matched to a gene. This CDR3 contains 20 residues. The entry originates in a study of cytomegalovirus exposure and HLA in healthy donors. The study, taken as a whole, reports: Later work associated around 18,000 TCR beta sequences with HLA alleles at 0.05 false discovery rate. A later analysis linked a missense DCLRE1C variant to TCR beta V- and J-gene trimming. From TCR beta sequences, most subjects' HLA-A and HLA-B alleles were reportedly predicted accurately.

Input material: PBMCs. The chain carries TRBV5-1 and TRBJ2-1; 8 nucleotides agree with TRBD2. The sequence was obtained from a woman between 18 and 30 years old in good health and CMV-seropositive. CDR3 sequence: CASRSPSGPDPSGLIDEQFF. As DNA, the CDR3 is TGCGCCAGCAGATCTCCGTCGGGCCCCGACCCTAGCGGGCTTATTGATGAGCAGTTCTTC.